Listed below are T cell receptor beta chains from one sample, sequenced in a study of Ad26.COV2.S vaccination and SARS-CoV-2 variants. TCRdb keeps only in-frame clones here, not all; method: immunoSEQ multiplex PCR. The sample comprises 400,000 to 450,000 clones, approximately 92% of which are singletons, and 9.5% to 15% rests with the top ten. The specimen comprised peripheral blood, sampled in a trial of Ad26.COV2.S vaccine versus placebo. Receptor source: a person aged 18-65 years who received the Ad26.COV2.S COVID-19 vaccine or a placebo. Each CDR3 is given with its conserved first and last residue. The D gene is left open where the match is weak. Expanded clones get a size class; other rows say once, few or many, or leave the size out.

CDR3aa | CDR3nt | abundance | d_gene | j_gene | v_gene
CASSQELGTGGDTEAFF | TGCGCCAGCAGCCAAGAGTTGGGGACGGGGGGGGACACTGAAGCTTTCTTT | - | - | TRBJ1-1 | TRBV4-3
CAISVGPDSNQPQHF | TGTGCCATCTCTGTGGGGCCTGATAGCAATCAGCCCCAGCATTTT | - | - | TRBJ1-5 | TRBV10-3
CASSEWSQGGDGYTF | TGTGCCAGCAGTGAATGGTCTCAGGGGGGAGATGGCTACACCTTC | once | TRBD1 | TRBJ1-2 | TRBV25-1
CASSPRGGRETQYF | TGTGCCAGCAGCCCACGAGGGGGTCGGGAGACCCAGTACTTC | - | - | TRBJ2-5 | TRBV7-8
CASSLLGLASYEQYF | TGTGCCAGCAGTCTCCTGGGACTAGCCTCCTACGAGCAGTACTTC | - | TRBD2 | TRBJ2-7 | TRBV6-5
CASSYLSSRTDTQYF | TGTGCCAGCAGTTACTTGTCAAGTCGCACAGATACGCAGTATTTT | once | - | TRBJ2-3 | TRBV6-5
CASSSPGLAGFWDNEQFF | TGTGCCAGCAGCTCCCCGGGACTAGCGGGATTCTGGGACAATGAGCAGTTCTTC | - | TRBD2 | TRBJ2-1 | TRBV7-2
CATSEPIGQGGEKLFF | TGTGCCACCAGTGAACCCATCGGACAGGGAGGCGAAAAACTGTTTTTT | - | TRBD1 | TRBJ1-4 | TRBV24-1
CASSPLTSGLYNEQFF | TGTGCCAGCAGCCCCCTAACTAGCGGACTATACAATGAGCAGTTCTTC | - | TRBD2 | TRBJ2-1 | TRBV14
CASSIGRNYGYTF | TGTGCCAGTAGTATCGGACGGAACTATGGCTACACCTTC | - | - | TRBJ1-2 | TRBV19
CASGSPPQETQYF | TGTGCCAGCGGCAGTCCACCCCAAGAGACCCAGTACTTC | - | - | TRBJ2-5 | TRBV3-1/TRBV3-2
CASSLRTEAFF | TGTGCCAGCAGCTTGCGCACTGAAGCTTTCTTT | - | - | TRBJ1-1 | TRBV13
CASSLGTPYEQYF | TGTGCCAGCAGCCTAGGTACCCCCTACGAGCAGTACTTC | - | - | TRBJ2-7 | TRBV7-9
CASSAPGSGISGNTIYF | TGTGCCAGCAGCGCGCCCGGGTCAGGCATCTCTGGAAACACCATATATTTT | - | - | TRBJ1-3 | TRBV9
CASSQRGGKNIQYF | TGTGCCAGTTCCCAGAGGGGGGGCAAAAACATTCAGTACTTC | - | - | TRBJ2-4 | TRBV19
CASSKGRDRGLSNEQFF | TGTGCCAGCAGCAAAGGCCGGGACAGGGGGCTGTCCAATGAGCAGTTCTTC | few | - | TRBJ2-1 | TRBV21-1
CASSLRFWETQYF | TGTGCCAGCAGTTTAAGGTTTTGGGAGACCCAGTACTTC | - | - | TRBJ2-5 | TRBV27
CAISEGGSYNEQFF | TGTGCCATCAGTGAAGGCGGGAGTTACAATGAGCAGTTCTTC | - | TRBD2 | TRBJ2-1 | TRBV10-3
CASSQGNSYEQYF | TGTGCCAGCAGCCAAGGGAATTCCTACGAGCAGTACTTC | once | - | TRBJ2-7 | TRBV3-1/TRBV3-2
CARSGHRGPSGNTIYF | TGTGCCAGAAGCGGCCACAGGGGCCCTTCTGGAAACACCATATATTTT | - | TRBD1 | TRBJ1-3 | TRBV5-3
CASSQGLAEILNTQYF | TGTGCCAGCAGCCAAGGACTAGCGGAAATACTAAATACGCAGTATTTT | - | TRBD2 | TRBJ2-3 | TRBV6-2/TRBV6-3
CASSWEAGGVYEQYF | TGTGCCAGCAGTTGGGAAGCGGGAGGGGTCTACGAGCAGTACTTC | - | TRBD2 | TRBJ2-7 | TRBV2
CASSLYYRLNEQFF | TGCGCCAGCAGCCTCTATTATAGGCTCAATGAGCAGTTCTTC | - | - | TRBJ2-1 | TRBV4-3
CASSVQQGQEQYF | TGTGCCAGCAGCGTTCAACAGGGGCAGGAGCAGTACTTC | - | TRBD1 | TRBJ2-7 | TRBV9
CASSLFVSETQYF | TGCGCCAGCAGCCTCTTTGTCAGCGAGACCCAGTACTTC | - | - | TRBJ2-5 | TRBV4-1
CASSLEAGRGNTIYF | TGCGCCAGCAGCTTGGAGGCAGGGAGAGGAAACACCATATATTTT | - | - | TRBJ1-3 | TRBV5-1
CASSLGRINEQFF | TGTGCCAGCAGTTTAGGGAGAATCAATGAGCAGTTCTTC | once | - | TRBJ2-1 | TRBV27
CATSGGQGYEQYF | TGTGCCACCAGTGGGGGACAGGGATACGAGCAGTACTTC | - | TRBD1 | TRBJ2-7 | TRBV24-1
CASSEPRDRDTDTQYF | TGTGCCAGCAGTGAACCCCGGGACAGGGACACAGATACGCAGTATTTT | - | TRBD1 | TRBJ2-3 | TRBV25-1
CASLRVNTYEQYF | TGTGCCAGCCTCCGGGTCAATACCTACGAGCAGTACTTC | - | - | TRBJ2-7 | TRBV5-5
CASSPPGGDTQYF | TGTGCCAGCAGTCCACCCGGGGGAGATACGCAGTATTTT | - | - | TRBJ2-3 | TRBV7-3
CASSLGTSGTIRNEQFF | TGTGCCAGCAGTCTCGGGACTAGCGGGACCATTAGGAATGAGCAGTTCTTC | - | TRBD2 | TRBJ2-1 | TRBV6-2/TRBV6-3
CASSGQGPYGYTF | TGTGCCAGCAGTGGACAGGGACCCTATGGCTACACCTTC | - | TRBD1 | TRBJ1-2 | TRBV25-1
CASSPGQVVSYEQYF | TGTGCCAGCAGTCCCGGACAGGTTGTTTCCTACGAGCAGTACTTC | - | TRBD1 | TRBJ2-7 | TRBV6-5
CAISEGFNQPQHF | TGTGCCATCAGTGAGGGCTTCAATCAGCCCCAGCATTTT | - | - | TRBJ1-5 | TRBV10-3
CASSSTGLAGRSYEQYF | TGTGCCAGCAGTTCAACAGGACTAGCGGGAAGGTCCTACGAGCAGTACTTC | - | TRBD2 | TRBJ2-7 | TRBV6-2/TRBV6-3
CASSEDRNSPLHF | TGTGCCAGCTCCGAGGACAGGAATTCACCCCTCCACTTT | - | TRBD1 | TRBJ1-6 | TRBV6-5
CSVEDQGGRDYGYTF | TGCAGCGTTGAAGATCAAGGGGGCCGTGACTATGGCTACACCTTC | - | TRBD1 | TRBJ1-2 | TRBV29-1
CASSYSKSLNQPQHF | TGTGCCAGCAGTTACTCGAAGTCTCTCAATCAGCCCCAGCATTTT | - | - | TRBJ1-5 | TRBV6-2/TRBV6-3
CASSPLTSSQQETQYF | TGTGCCAGCAGTCCCCTGACTAGCAGCCAGCAAGAGACCCAGTACTTC | - | TRBD2 | TRBJ2-5 | TRBV2
CASSLGTTDLEQYF | TGCGCCAGCAGCTTGGGGACTACGGACCTAGAGCAGTACTTC | - | - | TRBJ2-7 | TRBV5-1
CAWSAGSVQEQFF | TGTGCCTGGAGTGCTGGCTCCGTGCAAGAGCAGTTCTTC | once | - | TRBJ2-1 | TRBV30
CASSTLEGTDEQFF | TGCGCCAGCAGTACGCTCGAGGGCACCGATGAGCAGTTCTTC | - | - | TRBJ2-1 | TRBV5-1
CSAKVLTDTQYF | TGCAGCGCGAAGGTCCTGACAGATACGCAGTATTTT | - | - | TRBJ2-3 | TRBV29-1
CASSLVVGETQYF | TGTGCCAGCAGTTTAGTGGTGGGAGAGACCCAGTACTTC | - | - | TRBJ2-5 | TRBV27
CASSYGEGTSVNEQFF | TGTGCCAGCAGTTACGGGGAGGGAACTAGCGTAAATGAGCAGTTCTTC | - | TRBD2 | TRBJ2-1 | TRBV6-2/TRBV6-3
CASSLWSGSGTDTQYF | TGTGCCAGCAGCTTGTGGAGCGGGAGCGGAACAGATACGCAGTATTTT | - | TRBD2 | TRBJ2-3 | TRBV5-4
CSVVGWEGTEAFF | TGCAGCGTTGTAGGGTGGGAGGGCACTGAAGCTTTCTTT | - | - | TRBJ1-1 | TRBV29-1
CASSSDREGTYEQYF | TGTGCCAGCAGCTCGGACAGGGAGGGGACCTACGAGCAGTACTTC | - | - | TRBJ2-7 | TRBV7-2